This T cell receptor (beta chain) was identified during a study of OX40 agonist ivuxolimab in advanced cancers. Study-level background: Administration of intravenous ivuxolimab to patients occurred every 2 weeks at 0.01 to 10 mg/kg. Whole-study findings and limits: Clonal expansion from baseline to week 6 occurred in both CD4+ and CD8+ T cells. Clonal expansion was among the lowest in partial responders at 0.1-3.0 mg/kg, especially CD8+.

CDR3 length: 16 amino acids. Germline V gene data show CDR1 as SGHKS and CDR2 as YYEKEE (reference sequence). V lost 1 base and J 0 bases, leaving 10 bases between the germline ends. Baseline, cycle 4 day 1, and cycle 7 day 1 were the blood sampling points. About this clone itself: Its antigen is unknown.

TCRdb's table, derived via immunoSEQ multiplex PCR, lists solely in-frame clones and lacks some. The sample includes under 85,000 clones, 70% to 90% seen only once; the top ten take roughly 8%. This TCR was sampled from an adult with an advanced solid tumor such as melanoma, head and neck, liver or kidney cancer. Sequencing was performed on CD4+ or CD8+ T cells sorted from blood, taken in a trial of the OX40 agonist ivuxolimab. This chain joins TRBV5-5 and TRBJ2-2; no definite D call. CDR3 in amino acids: CASSLLQQSNTGELFF. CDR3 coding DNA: TGTGCCAGCAGCTTGTTACAGCAATCGAACACCGGGGAGCTGTTTTTT.